The clone carrying this TCR beta chain has more than one count but fewer than ten. The target antigen is unknown. Germline CDR1 is DFQATT and CDR2 is SNEGSKA (reference sequence). This CDR3 contains 11 residues. The V gene lost 3 bases and the J gene lost 6 bases, with 8 bases spanning the gap. The data were obtained in a study of beta chain features in type 1 diabetes. Points from the study as a whole: Insertions at VDJ junctions were less frequent in type 1 diabetes patients. These patients also deleted more nucleotides at the same junctions.

Investigators reverse transcribed all isolated RNA, so they sequenced expressed TCRB transcripts. Sequencing used immunoSEQ multiplex PCR; TCRdb keeps in-frame clones, though not all of them. The sample yields approximately 250,000 clones, approximately 14% seen once. CD4+ naive, central memory, regulatory and stem cell-like memory cells were sorted via CD45RO/CCR7/CD25/CD127/CD95/CD27. Sample: naive CD4+ T cells from blood. The TCR sequence derives from a woman aged 40 to 55 in good health. The chain couples TRBV20-1 to TRBJ1-1; D remains ambiguous. CDR3 sequence reads: CSARRISEAFF. In DNA, the CDR3 is TGCAGTGCTAGGAGAATTTCTGAAGCTTTCTTT.